The 32 T cell receptor beta chains presented below share a single source sample, sequenced in a study of blood T cell repertoires in COVID-19. This table comes from immunoSEQ multiplex PCR, and its TCRdb copy is limited to in-frame clones, with some not included. The table has about 33,000 clones, approximately 86% seen once. Sequencing was performed on peripheral blood. The receptor source for this set is a human donor in a cohort sampled during active COVID-19.

The chain employs TRBV5-1 and TRBJ2-1, with a weak D call TRBD1 (6 bases). The CDR3 is made up of 14 amino acids. The germline V gene encodes CDR1 SGHRS and CDR2 YFSETQ. V was clipped by 0 bases and J by 6 bases, with 10 bases between them. The CDR3, as DNA: TGCGCCAGCAGCTTGGGGGGCAGGGGCAATGAGCAGTTCTTC. It is translated as CASSLGGRGNEQFF.

The J gene is TRBJ2-3, the V gene TRBV19, with TRBD1 matching 7 bases. The CDR3 is 15 amino acids. In germline, CDR1 is LNHDA, CDR2 SQIVND (reference sequence). V lost 7 bases to trimming and J lost 3 bases; unmatched junction nucleotides: 10. The CDR3 region is CASTNPGTATDTQYF. CDR3 nucleotides: TGTGCCAGTACGAACCCGGGGACAGCTACAGATACGCAGTATTTT.

The chain joins TRBV9 to TRBJ1-5; 9 bases are shared with TRBD1. The CDR3 runs to 14 residues. Per the germline V gene, CDR1 is SGDLS and CDR2 is YYNGEE. Trimming at V came to 2 bases and at J to 5 bases, leaving 2 bases not matched to a gene. The CDR3 region is CASSVGTGYQPQHF. CDR3 sequence (DNA): TGTGCCAGCAGCGTCGGGACAGGGTATCAGCCCCAGCATTTT. The full variable domain, its missing parts supplied by reference TRBV9 and TRBJ1-5, is DSGVTQTPKHLITATGQRVTLRCSPRSGDLSVYWYQQSLDQGLQFLIQYYNGEERAKGNILERFSAQQFPDLHSELNLSSLELGDSALYFCASSVGTGYQPQHFGDGTRLSIL.

The CDR3 region is CASRGGGLKETQYF. The CDR3 DNA sequence: TGTGCCAGCAGGGGCGGGGGTCTCAAAGAGACCCAGTACTTC. The V and J genes are TRBV7-6 and TRBJ2-5; 7 positions agree with TRBD2. The germline V gene encodes CDR1 SGHVS and CDR2 FNYEAQ. This CDR3 region has 14 residues. V dropped 6 bases and J dropped 3; count of bases not matched to a gene: 7.

The chain joins TRBV7-8 to TRBJ1-5, with 10 positions matching TRBD1. Trimming removed 4 bases from V and 0 bases from J; junction bases left unmatched: 12. Germline loops: CDR1 SGHVS, CDR2 FQNEAQ. The CDR3 sequence is 19 residues long. The CDR3 region has the DNA TGTGCCAGCAGCTCAGAAACCGGGACAGGGGCCTATAGCAATCAGCCCCAGCATTTT. This translates into CASSSETGTGAYSNQPQHF.

The rearrangement uses TRBV6-2 or TRBV6-3 and TRBJ2-7; D ambiguous. This CDR3 spans 16 amino acids. Trimming stripped 2 bases from V and 0 bases from J, with 14 bases between. Germline CDR1 is MNHEY and CDR2 is SVGEGT. CDR3 residues: CASSYQAQGLSYEQYF. The CDR3, as DNA: TGTGCCAGCAGTTACCAGGCACAAGGTCTCTCCTACGAGCAGTACTTC.

This sequence joins TRBV6-5 and TRBJ2-7, with D perhaps TRBD2 (6 bases). Germline lookup yields CDR1 MNHEY and CDR2 SVGAGI. With 6 bases removed from V and 1 base from J, the gap between germline ends came to 16 bases. The CDR3 totals 15 residues. The CDR3 nucleotides are TGTGCCAGCAGGCTCGGACTCGGGGGATCCTACGAGCAGTACTTC. It specifies CASRLGLGGSYEQYF.

The chain couples TRBV5-4 to TRBJ2-5, with D tentatively TRBD2 (6 bases). This CDR3 has 14 residues. CDR1 SGHNT and CDR2 YYREEE come from the germline V gene (reference sequence). The V and J ends lost 5 bases and 1 base respectively, with 12 bases between them. CDR3 protein: CASSFSGIQETQYF. CDR3 DNA: TGTGCCAGCAGTTTTAGCGGAATCCAAGAGACCCAGTACTTC.

V usage is TRBV29-1 and J usage is TRBJ1-1; D is unclear. V was cut by 4 bases and J by 5 bases, with 8 bases left in between. This CDR3 is built from 11 residues. Germline V gene lookup returns CDR1 SQVTM and CDR2 ANQGSEA. The CDR3 nucleotides are TGCAGCGTTGGCCCGAGTACTGAAGCTTTCTTT. Amino acids: CSVGPSTEAFF. The variable domain in full, with the rest retrieved from reference TRBV29-1 and TRBJ1-1, is SAVISQKPSRDICQRGTSLTIQCQVDSQVTMMFWYRQQPGQSLTLIATANQGSEATYESGFVIDKFPISRPNLTFSTLTVSNMSPEDSSIYLCSVGPSTEAFFGQGTRLTVV.

V usage is TRBV4-3 and J usage is TRBJ2-5; 7 positions agree with TRBD1. V was clipped by 4 bases and J by 5 bases; unmatched bases: 13. Per the germline V gene, CDR1 is LGHNA and CDR2 is YSLEER. This CDR3 contains 16 residues. The CDR3 nucleotides are TGCGCCAGCAGCCGAGGGACGAGAACAGGGGTCGAGACCCAGTACTTC. It is translated as CASSRGTRTGVETQYF.

The rearrangement uses TRBV5-1 and TRBJ2-7; D perhaps matches TRBD1 (6 bases). Trimming pared 4 bases from V and 2 bases from J, leaving 13 bases between. The CDR3 consists of 14 residues. Germline CDR1 and CDR2: SGHRS and YFSETQ. CDR3 bases: TGCGCCAGCAGCCCCCTAGGGGGAACCTACGAGCAGTACTTC. It yields the protein CASSPLGGTYEQYF.

V and J are TRBV6-1 and TRBJ2-2; TRBD1 agrees at 10 bases. V gave up 3 bases and J gave up 3 bases; unmatched junction bases: 4. The CDR3 extends over 16 amino acids. Germline V CDR1 and CDR2: MNHNS, SASEGT. The CDR3 DNA follows: TGTGCCAGCAGTGACGGGACAGGGGTTTACACCGGGGAGCTGTTTTTT. Translating it yields CASSDGTGVYTGELFF.

This clone has a single count. J is TRBJ2-2 and V is TRBV5-1, with TRBD2 as a possible D gene (5 bases). Trimming left V 0 bases short and J 5 bases short, with 14 bases between. Germline V gene lookup returns CDR1 SGHRS and CDR2 YFSETQ. CDR3 length: 16 amino acids. CDR3 in amino acids: CASSLATAAGTGELFF. The DNA for the CDR3 is TGCGCCAGCAGCTTGGCCACTGCGGCGGGTACCGGGGAGCTGTTTTTT.

The V gene is TRBV2, the J gene TRBJ1-2; 9 nucleotides line up with TRBD1. The CDR3 loop spans 18 amino acids. The junction had 14 bases not matched to a gene; V was cut back by 4 bases and J by 2 bases. Germline V CDR1 and CDR2: SNHLY, FYNNEI. The CDR3 coding sequence is TGTGCCAGCAGTGTGGCAGGGACAGGGATGTATCCGAACTATGGCTACACCTTC. It codes for CASSVAGTGMYPNYGYTF.

This chain connects TRBV5-1 to TRBJ2-7; 10 bases agree with TRBD2. Germline loops: CDR1 SGHRS, CDR2 YFSETQ. The CDR3 runs 16 residues. J lost 1 base, V lost 4 bases, and 8 bases had no gene match. The CDR3 spells CASSEVPGLASYEQYF. For the CDR3, the DNA is TGCGCCAGCAGCGAGGTCCCGGGACTAGCGTCCTACGAGCAGTACTTC.

The chain carries TRBV19 and TRBJ1-6; D not resolved. The V and J ends lost 6 bases and 8 bases respectively, with 14 bases between them. The CDR3 covers 14 residues. Germline loops: CDR1 LNHDA, CDR2 SQIVND (reference sequence). The CDR3 loop is CASRTRWEDSPLHF. CDR3 nucleotides: TGTGCCAGTAGGACCCGGTGGGAGGATTCACCCCTCCACTTT.

The V and J genes are TRBV6-5 and TRBJ2-1; possible D gene TRBD2, 5 bases. From germline, CDR1 is MNHEY and CDR2 SVGAGI. Deletions cut 6 bases from V and 6 bases from J, with 12 bases between. This CDR3 has 13 amino acids. The CDR3 DNA is TGTGCCAGCAGGTTCGGGGTGGCCAATGAGCAGTTCTTC. It yields the protein CASRFGVANEQFF.

The chain joins TRBV6-5 to TRBJ2-7; D is unresolved. V dropped 0 bases and J dropped 6 bases, with 15 bases sitting between them. This CDR3 spans 15 amino acids. Germline CDR1 is MNHEY and CDR2 is SVGAGI. The CDR3 region has the DNA TGTGCCAGCAGTTACTCGGGCCCCTCTGGGCTCGAGCAGTACTTC. Residues: CASSYSGPSGLEQYF.

The chain employs TRBV19 and TRBJ2-1; 7 bases line up with TRBD2. Germline assignment: CDR1 LNHDA and CDR2 SQIVND (reference sequence). After removal of 5 bases from V and 8 bases from J, the junction contained 9 bases not matched to a gene. The CDR3 loop spans 14 amino acids. The CDR3 is CASSFGGTKDEQFF. For the CDR3, the DNA is TGTGCCAGTAGTTTTGGTGGGACTAAGGATGAGCAGTTCTTC.

The rearrangement uses TRBV4-3 and TRBJ1-2, with D perhaps TRBD1 (6 bases). CDR3 size: 14 residues. Trimming removed 0 bases at V and 5 bases at J, with 10 bases between. In germline, CDR1 is LGHNA, CDR2 YSLEER. CDR3 in amino acids: CASSQERDIYGYTF. The CDR3 DNA reads as TGCGCCAGCAGCCAAGAACGGGACATATATGGCTACACCTTC.

This clone was counted once. The chain is built from TRBV5-1 and TRBJ1-4; 8 nucleotides agree with TRBD1. The CDR3 runs to 16 residues. J lost 7 bases, V lost 3 bases, and 11 bases had no gene match. Germline V gene sequence: CDR1 SGHRS, CDR2 YFSETQ. CDR3 bases: TGCGCCAGCAGCTCGGGACAGGCCTTACGGGGTGAAAAACTGTTTTTT. It codes for CASSSGQALRGEKLFF.

This clone was seen a single time. The rearrangement uses TRBV19 and TRBJ2-7, with 7 nucleotides matching TRBD2. The CDR3 extends over 14 amino acids. Germline CDR1 reads LNHDA; CDR2 reads SQIVND (reference sequence). The V segment lost 10 bases and the J segment 0 bases; nucleotides outside the gene matches: 9. CDR3 protein: CATQPGGSSYEQYF. The DNA for the CDR3 is TGTGCCACCCAGCCCGGCGGGAGCTCCTACGAGCAGTACTTC.

V and J are TRBV6-5 and TRBJ2-1; 9 positions agree with TRBD2. Germline V CDR1 and CDR2: MNHEY, SVGAGI. CDR3 length: 16 amino acids. V lost 0 bases to trimming and J lost 9 bases; unmatched junction nucleotides: 9. The CDR3 DNA follows: TGTGCCAGCAGTTACTCGGGACTAGCCGGGGGCGGTGAGCAGTTCTTC. It encodes CASSYSGLAGGGEQFF.

The chain employs TRBV6-1 and TRBJ2-1; the match to TRBD1 covers 10 bases. CDR3 length: 18 amino acids. Unmatched junction bases numbered 11, after V lost 1 base and J lost 5 bases. The V gene's germline CDR1 is MNHNS and CDR2 SASEGT. DNA for the CDR3: TGTGCCAGCAGTGAAGTGCCCCCGGGACAGGGGCCGGACAATGAGCAGTTCTTC. Its translation is CASSEVPPGQGPDNEQFF.

The rearrangement joins TRBV7-2 to TRBJ2-3; 9 bases are a match to TRBD1. The CDR3 has 15 residues. CDR1 SGHTA and CDR2 FQGNSA come from the germline V gene. V lost 5 bases, J lost 4 bases, and 7 bases stayed unmatched. CDR3 DNA sequence: TGTGCCAGCAGCCCAAACAGACAGGGGGCAGATACGCAGTATTTT. This gives the protein CASSPNRQGADTQYF. Using reference TRBV7-2 and TRBJ2-3 for the parts outside the CDR3, the full variable domain is GAGVSQSPSNKVTEKGKDVELRCDPISGHTALYWYRQSLGQGLEFLIYFQGNSAPDKSGLPSDRFSAERTGGSVSTLTIQRTQQEDSAVYLCASSPNRQGADTQYFGPGTRLTVL.

CDR3 loop: CASSWDRGNEQFF. Written as DNA, the CDR3 is TGTGCCAGCAGTTGGGACAGGGGTAATGAGCAGTTCTTC. This rearrangement joins TRBV6-5 to TRBJ2-1; 10 bases are a match to TRBD1. CDR1 and CDR2 from the germline V gene are MNHEY and SVGAGI. This CDR3 is 13 amino acids long. J was trimmed by 7 bases and V by 4 bases; bases with no gene match: 1.

The rearrangement joins TRBV10-1 to TRBJ2-1, with D unclear. The CDR3 length is 13 residues. With 6 bases removed from V and 9 bases from J, the gap between germline ends came to 15 bases. The germline CDR1 and CDR2 sequences are WNHNN and SYGVQD (reference sequence). CDR3 in DNA: TGCGCCAGCAGCCTACTCCCGAATGCTGAGCAGTTCTTC. It specifies CASSLLPNAEQFF.

The table lists this clone with a few counts. Other DNA sequences from this sample encode an identical CDR3 as well. The genes are TRBV5-1 and TRBJ2-2; the match to TRBD1 covers 9 bases. The CDR3 consists of 16 residues. The ends lost 3 bases at V and 3 bases at J; junction bases unmatched: 6. CDR1 SGHRS and CDR2 YFSETQ come from the germline V gene. CDR3 nucleotide sequence: TGCGCCAGCAGCTCGCGGACAGGGGATGACACCGGGGAGCTGTTTTTT. It yields the protein CASSSRTGDDTGELFF.

This clone was seen only once. The genes are TRBV19 and TRBJ1-2; D unclear. The CDR3 runs to 16 residues. Trimming took 0 bases from V and 3 from J, leaving 14 bases between them. Germline values: CDR1 LNHDA, CDR2 SQIVND (reference sequence). The CDR3 DNA follows: TGTGCCAGTAGTATAGAGCTTACGTCGGGGTACTATGGCTACACCTTC. Translation gives CASSIELTSGYYGYTF.

This clone has a single count. The chain recombines TRBV27 with TRBJ2-1, with D perhaps TRBD1 (5 bases). V gave up 5 bases and J gave up 4 bases, with 12 bases separating them. The CDR3 is 14 amino acids. From germline, CDR1 is MNHEY and CDR2 SMNVEV (reference sequence). In nucleotides, the CDR3 is TGTGCCAGCAGTAAAAGACAGCCTTACAATGAGCAGTTCTTC. It yields the protein CASSKRQPYNEQFF.

V gene TRBV28 combines with J gene TRBJ1-6; no clear D. Trimming took off 7 bases at V and 5 bases at J, with 18 bases between the two ends. CDR3 length equals 16 residues. CDR1 is MDHEN and CDR2 is SYDVKM in the germline V gene. The CDR3 here is CASTTRREANNSPLHF. CDR3 DNA: TGTGCCAGCACCACTAGAAGGGAGGCAAATAATTCACCCCTCCACTTT.

V usage is TRBV11-2 and J usage is TRBJ2-7; D might be TRBD2 (6 bases). This CDR3 is 15 amino acids long. Germline V gene sequence: CDR1 SGHAT, CDR2 FQNNGV. V was clipped by 3 bases and J by 0 bases, with 12 bases between them. CDR3 DNA: TGTGCCAGCAGCTTCGGGGGAGTGGTCTCCTACGAGCAGTACTTC. It specifies CASSFGGVVSYEQYF.